The 8 T cell receptor beta chains in this list originate from one sample, sequenced in a study of blood T cell repertoires in COVID-19. Sequencing was performed with immunoSEQ multiplex PCR; in TCRdb, only in-frame clones are kept and a portion is missing. The sample carries 250,000 to 350,000 clones, around 90% recorded once. Sequenced input: peripheral blood. These receptors were taken from a man aged 18 to 29 with active or convalescent COVID-19.

V and J are TRBV11-2 and TRBJ2-1, with 9 nucleotides matching TRBD2. This CDR3 is 15 amino acids long. J gave up 7 bases and V 7 bases, and 11 bases lay outside the gene matches. The germline gives CDR1 SGHAT, CDR2 FQNNGV. CDR3 bases: TGTGCCAGCATCAAAGGGCTAGCGGGACTTAATGAGCAGTTCTTC. Amino acid sequence: CASIKGLAGLNEQFF.

A few counts support this clone. The chain couples TRBV9 to TRBJ2-4, with a tentative D call TRBD2 (5 bases). With 6 bases removed from V and 5 bases from J, the gap between germline ends came to 18 bases. CDR1 and CDR2 from the germline V gene are SGDLS and YYNGEE. CDR3 length: 15 residues. The CDR3 protein is CASNTDGVRENIQYF. In DNA, the CDR3 is TGTGCCAGCAATACCGACGGGGTTCGAGAAAACATTCAGTACTTC. Full variable domain (outside the CDR3, taken from reference TRBV9 and TRBJ2-4): DSGVTQTPKHLITATGQRVTLRCSPRSGDLSVYWYQQSLDQGLQFLIQYYNGEERAKGNILERFSAQQFPDLHSELNLSSLELGDSALYFCASNTDGVRENIQYFGAGTRLSVL.

The rearrangement uses TRBV6-4 and TRBJ2-1; 11 positions agree with TRBD2. This CDR3 comprises 15 residues. Trimming removed 0 bases from V and 9 bases from J; junction bases left unmatched: 4. Germline lookup yields CDR1 MRHNA and CDR2 SNTAGT. CDR3 nucleotide sequence: TGTGCCAGCAGTGACTCAACTAGCGGGAGAGTTGAGCAGTTCTTC. Its translation is CASSDSTSGRVEQFF.

This clone has only a few counts. The chain is built from TRBV27 and TRBJ1-6; 8 positions agree with TRBD1. This CDR3 region has 17 residues. V dropped 4 bases and J dropped 6; count of bases not matched to a gene: 11. Germline V lookup: CDR1 MNHEY, CDR2 SMNVEV (reference sequence). CDR3 in DNA: TGTGCCAGCAGTTCCGCCTGGACAGGGTCTCGTAATTCACCCCTCCACTTT. Residues: CASSSAWTGSRNSPLHF.

The chain has TRBV7-9 and TRBJ1-1, with D hard to call. This CDR3 comprises 13 residues. V shed 4 bases and J shed 0 bases, with 6 bases lying between them. Germline CDR1 SEHNR, CDR2 FQNEAQ (reference sequence). CDR3 DNA sequence: TGTGCCAGCAGCTCAAACATGAACACTGAAGCTTTCTTT. Its translation is CASSSNMNTEAFF.

The chain uses TRBV7-8 and TRBJ2-7; 7 nucleotides align to TRBD1. Germline lookup yields CDR1 SGHVS and CDR2 FQNEAQ. The CDR3 is 14 residues long. The V segment lost 4 bases and the J segment 3 bases; nucleotides outside the gene matches: 6. CDR3 region: CASSYRGQNYEQYF. The CDR3 DNA reads TGTGCCAGCAGCTACAGGGGACAGAACTACGAGCAGTACTTC.

V usage is TRBV5-1 and J usage is TRBJ2-3; 9 bases align to TRBD1. The CDR3 sequence is 17 residues long. Trimming at V came to 4 bases and at J to 1 base, leaving 10 bases not matched to a gene. In germline, CDR1 is SGHRS, CDR2 YFSETQ. CDR3 loop: CASSGNRGRSGTDTQYF. CDR3 DNA sequence: TGCGCCAGCAGCGGCAACAGGGGGCGATCCGGCACAGATACGCAGTATTTT.

The V gene is TRBV3-1 (or the pseudogene TRBV3-2), the J gene TRBJ2-7, with a tentative D call TRBD2 (6 bases). The germline gives CDR1 LGHDT, CDR2 YNNKEL (reference sequence). V lost 0 bases to trimming and J lost 2 bases, with 14 bases between them. This CDR3 is 16 amino acids long. The CDR3 sequence is CASSQDRELKTYEQYF. The CDR3 region has the DNA TGTGCCAGCAGCCAAGATCGGGAGCTAAAGACCTACGAGCAGTACTTC.